The next 3 T cell receptor beta chains were all read from a single sample in a study of cytomegalovirus exposure and HLA in healthy donors. PCR used 60 Vbeta primers and 13 Jbeta primers. TCRdb's table, derived via immunoSEQ multiplex PCR, lists solely in-frame clones and lacks some. The sample contains around 150,000 clones, 80% to 90% of which appear only once. The sequenced sample was PBMCs. The receptors originated from a young man in good health and CMV-seropositive.

The rearrangement joins TRBV29-1 to TRBJ2-5; 9 nucleotides agree with TRBD1. Germline V lookup: CDR1 SQVTM, CDR2 ANQGSEA. The CDR3 loop spans 13 amino acids. The J segment lost 5 bases and the V segment lost 4 bases, leaving 5 bases of the junction unmatched. CDR3 in amino acids: CSVGQGESETQYF. CDR3 nucleotide sequence: TGCAGCGTTGGACAGGGGGAATCGGAGACCCAGTACTTC.

J is TRBJ2-5 and V is TRBV29-1; 9 nucleotides match TRBD2. There are 13 residues in the CDR3. CDR1 and CDR2 from the germline V gene are SQVTM and ANQGSEA. J was trimmed by 2 bases and V by 7 bases; bases with no gene match: 5. DNA for the CDR3: TGCAGCGGGGTAGCGGGGGCACAAGAGACCCAGTACTTC. It encodes CSGVAGAQETQYF.

The gene calls are TRBV6-5 and TRBJ2-1, with TRBD2 matching over 8 bases. The CDR3 runs 16 residues. V was clipped by 0 bases and J by 1 base; unmatched bases: 2. Germline lookup yields CDR1 MNHEY and CDR2 SVGAGI. The CDR3 DNA follows: TGTGCCAGCAGTTACTCGAAGCGGGGGTCCTACAATGAGCAGTTCTTC. It specifies CASSYSKRGSYNEQFF.